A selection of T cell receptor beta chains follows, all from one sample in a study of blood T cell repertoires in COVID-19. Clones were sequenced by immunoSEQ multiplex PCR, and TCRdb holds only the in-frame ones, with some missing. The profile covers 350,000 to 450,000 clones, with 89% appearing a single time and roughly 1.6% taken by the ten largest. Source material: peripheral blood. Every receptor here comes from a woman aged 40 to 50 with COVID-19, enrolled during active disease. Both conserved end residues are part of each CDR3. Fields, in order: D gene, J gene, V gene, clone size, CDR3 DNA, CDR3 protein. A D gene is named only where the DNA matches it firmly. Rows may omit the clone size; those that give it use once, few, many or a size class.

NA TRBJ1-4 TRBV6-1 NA TGTGCCAGCAGTGACGGAAGGGGATCGTGGGAAAAACTGTTTTTT CASSDGRGSWEKLFF
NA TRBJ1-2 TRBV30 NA TGTGCCTGGAGTCAAAGGAGCGGCTACACCTTC CAWSQRSGYTF
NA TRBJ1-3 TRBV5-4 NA TGTGCCAGCAGCTTGTATTCCACGAGCTCTGGAAACACCATATATTTT CASSLYSTSSGNTIYF
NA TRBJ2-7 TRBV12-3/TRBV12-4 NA TGTGCCAGCAGTTTTGGGAGCTCCTACGAGCAGTACTTC CASSFGSSYEQYF
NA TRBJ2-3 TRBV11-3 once TGTGCCAGCAGCTTAGGCCGGGGTGGCACAGATACGCAGTATTTT CASSLGRGGTDTQYF
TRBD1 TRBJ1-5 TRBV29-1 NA TGCAGCGTCGCCGGGACAGGGGGGGGCAATCAGCCCCAGCATTTT CSVAGTGGGNQPQHF
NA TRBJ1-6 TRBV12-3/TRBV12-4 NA TGTGCCAGCAGTTTAAAACGGGAATCACCCCTCCACTTT CASSLKRESPLHF
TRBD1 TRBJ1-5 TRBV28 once TGTGCCAGCAGTTCTACCGGGACAGCCTACAATCAGCCCCAGCATTTT CASSSTGTAYNQPQHF
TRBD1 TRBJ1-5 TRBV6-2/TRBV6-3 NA TGTGCCAGCAGCCCTTCCGGACAGGCTATCAGGACCAATCAGCCCCAGCATTTT CASSPSGQAIRTNQPQHF
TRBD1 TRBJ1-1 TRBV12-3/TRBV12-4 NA TGTGCCAGCAGTTTAAGGGGGCAAGCTTTCTTT CASSLRGQAFF
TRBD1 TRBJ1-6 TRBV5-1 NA TGCGCCAGCAGCCCAGGGACAGGGGGCACGTCCTATAATTCACCCCTCCACTTT CASSPGTGGTSYNSPLHF
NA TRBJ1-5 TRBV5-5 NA TGTGCCAGCAGCTTGGTTGGAGGAGATCAGCCCCAGCATTTT CASSLVGGDQPQHF
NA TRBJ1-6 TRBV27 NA TGTGCCAGCAGCCCCTTAGGGACAAGAAATTCACCCCTCCACTTT CASSPLGTRNSPLHF
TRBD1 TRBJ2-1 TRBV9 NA TGTGCCAGCAGCGCCACAGGGGAATACTACAATGAGCAGTTCTTC CASSATGEYYNEQFF
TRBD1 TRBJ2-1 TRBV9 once TGTGCCAGCAGCCCAAAAGGGGGCGCGGGTGAAGGCAATGAGCAGTTCTTC CASSPKGGAGEGNEQFF
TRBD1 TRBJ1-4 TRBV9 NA TGTGCCAGCAGCCAGTCCCGGGACAGCGTTTCTAATGAAAAACTGTTTTTT CASSQSRDSVSNEKLFF
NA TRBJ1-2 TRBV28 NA TGTGCCAGCCACGAGGGGGTCAGGGAAGGCTACACCTTC CASHEGVREGYTF
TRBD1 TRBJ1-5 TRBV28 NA TGTGCCAGCAGTTTAACGCTAGGACAGGGGGCGTCCCAGCATTTT CASSLTLGQGASQHF
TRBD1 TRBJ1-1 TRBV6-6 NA TGTGCCAGCAGCCTTAGACAGGGCTTGAACACTGAAGCTTTCTTT CASSLRQGLNTEAFF
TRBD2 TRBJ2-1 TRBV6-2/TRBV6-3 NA TGTGCCAGCAGTTACGGGACTAGCGGGGGAGATGAGCAGTTCTTC CASSYGTSGGDEQFF
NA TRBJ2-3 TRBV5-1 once TGCGCCAGCAGCTTGTATGTGGATACGCAGTATTTT CASSLYVDTQYF
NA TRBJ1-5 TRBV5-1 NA TGCGCCAGCAGCTTGTTGCCAGGACTCAATCAGCCCCAGCATTTT CASSLLPGLNQPQHF
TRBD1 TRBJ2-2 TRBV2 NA TGTGCCAGCAGTGGCACAGGGGGAGGAACCGGGGAGCTGTTTTTT CASSGTGGGTGELFF
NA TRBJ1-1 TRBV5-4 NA TGTGCCAGCAGCCCCGGGATCCAGGCTGAAGCTTTCTTT CASSPGIQAEAFF
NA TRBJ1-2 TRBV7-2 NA TGTGCCAGCAGCTTAGATCCTACTAACTATGGCTACACCTTC CASSLDPTNYGYTF
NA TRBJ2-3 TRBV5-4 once TGTGCCAGCAGCTCCCCGGCAGATACGCAGTATTTT CASSSPADTQYF
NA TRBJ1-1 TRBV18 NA TGTGCCAGCTCACCAGTCAGGGACACTGAAGCTTTCTTT CASSPVRDTEAFF
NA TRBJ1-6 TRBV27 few TGTGCCAGCAGTACGGACAGCTCCTATAATTCACCCCTCCACTTT CASSTDSSYNSPLHF
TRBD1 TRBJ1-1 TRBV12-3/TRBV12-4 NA TGTGCCAGCATAGACAGGGAGAACACTGAAGCTTTCTTT CASIDRENTEAFF
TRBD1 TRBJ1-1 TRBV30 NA TGTGCCTGGAGTGTACAAGGGGGCCCGAGGAACACTGAAGCTTTCTTT CAWSVQGGPRNTEAFF
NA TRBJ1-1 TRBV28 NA TGTGCCAGCAGTTTAGGTCGTGGGGGGAGACACACTGAAGCTTTCTTT CASSLGRGGRHTEAFF
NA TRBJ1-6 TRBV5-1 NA TGCGCCAGCAGTCGTGAGGGGACTCAAGGTGGCGGGGATTCACCCCTCCACTTT CASSREGTQGGGDSPLHF
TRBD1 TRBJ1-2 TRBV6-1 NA TGTGCCAGCAGTGAAAGGGGGACAGGGGGTGGCTACACCTTC CASSERGTGGGYTF
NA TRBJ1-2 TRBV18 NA TGTGCCAGCTCACAACGGGGGAACTATGGCTACACCTTC CASSQRGNYGYTF
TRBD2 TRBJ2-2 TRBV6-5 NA TGTGCCAGCAGACGCGGGGAGGGTGTCATCGGGGAGCTGTTTTTT CASRRGEGVIGELFF
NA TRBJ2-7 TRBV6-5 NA TGTGCCAGCAAGCAGGGAAGCGGGTCCTACGAGCAGTACTTC CASKQGSGSYEQYF
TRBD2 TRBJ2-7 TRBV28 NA TGTGCCAGCGGGGTAGCGGGTCTCGAGCAGTACTTC CASGVAGLEQYF
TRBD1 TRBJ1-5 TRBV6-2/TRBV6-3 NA TGTGCCAGCAGTACTCCGGGACAGGGCAATCAGCCCCAGCATTTT CASSTPGQGNQPQHF
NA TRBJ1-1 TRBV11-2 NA TGTGCCAGCAGTCTACAACAGCCTGAAGCTTTCTTT CASSLQQPEAFF
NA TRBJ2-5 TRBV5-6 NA TGTGCCAGCAGCTCCGTGACAGATTTCCTCCAGTACTTC CASSSVTDFLQYF
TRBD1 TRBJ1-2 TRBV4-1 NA TGCGCCAGCAGCCAAACGGACAGGGGGCAGCACTATGGCTACACCTTC CASSQTDRGQHYGYTF
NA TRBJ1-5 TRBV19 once TGTGCCAGTACCATTGGGGGAGGTGGCAATCAGCCCCAGCATTTT CASTIGGGGNQPQHF
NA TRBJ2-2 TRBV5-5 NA TGTGCCAGCAGCTTACAGGCGAACACCGGGGAGCTGTTTTTT CASSLQANTGELFF
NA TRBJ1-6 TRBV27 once TGTGCCAGCAGTTCCCGACAGGTCTTTAATTCACCCCTCCACTTT CASSSRQVFNSPLHF
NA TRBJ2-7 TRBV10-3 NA TGTGCCATCAGTGCCAGCTACGAGCAGTACTTC CAISASYEQYF
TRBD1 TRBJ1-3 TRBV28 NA TGTGCCAGCAGTTTGGGACAGGGAGTCGGAAACACCATATATTTT CASSLGQGVGNTIYF
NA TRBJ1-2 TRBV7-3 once TGTGCCAGCAGCTCCCGGGGGTTCTATGGCTACACCTTC CASSSRGFYGYTF